This TCR beta chain was identified during a study of blood T cell repertoires in COVID-19. The wider study: The samples span acute and convalescent COVID-19 from the United States, Italy and Spain.

V was clipped by 0 bases and J by 8 bases, with 14 bases between them. Germline CDR1 reads LGHNA; CDR2 reads YNFKEQ. The CDR3 is 15 amino acids. Clones were read by immunoSEQ multiplex PCR, and TCRdb kept only the in-frame ones, dropping some. There are a few hundred thousand clones in the sample; over 75% occur only once, and about 1% lies in the top ten. The sample comprised PBMCs or T cells enriched from blood (not recorded which). The chain carries TRBV4-2 and TRBJ2-1, with a tentative D call TRBD2 (6 bases). The clonotype originates from a man between 18 and 29 years old who had recovered from COVID-19. The CDR3 is CASSQDPVGEDEQFF. The DNA for the CDR3 is TGTGCCAGCAGCCAAGATCCTGTTGGGGAGGATGAGCAGTTCTTC.